The text below deals with one TCR beta chain. Its matching antigen is unknown. The PCR had 60 Vbeta and 13 Jbeta primers. Data came from immunoSEQ multiplex PCR; TCRdb stores just in-frame clones and leaves some out. The sample holds some 130,000 clones, about 77% seen once. This specimen comes from a study of cytomegalovirus exposure and HLA in healthy donors. Study information: About 82 million unique TCRs from HLA-typed donors were held in an early release of data. The study placed approximately 78% of its approximately 360 genotyped donors in the Caucasian-associated ancestry cluster.

CDR1 and CDR2 (germline): SGHVS, FNYEAQ. The CDR3 runs to 16 residues. Trimming left V 4 bases short and J 4 bases short, with 17 bases between. Study results and limitations: CMV serostatus stood as the only immune exposure information on hand. Researchers reportedly found TCR beta sequences accurately predicted most subjects' HLA-A and HLA-B alleles.

The chain links TRBV7-6 to TRBJ2-1; tentative D call: TRBD2 (6 bases). What was sequenced was PBMCs. The receptor's source is a male donor in good health and CMV-seronegative. CDR3 nucleotides: TGTGCCAGCAGCTCGGGGGTCCTCAGGGATTACAATGAGCAGTTCTTC. Translated: CASSSGVLRDYNEQFF.